This TCR beta chain was profiled in a study of cytomegalovirus exposure and HLA in healthy donors. Notes on the study in general: Reportedly, cytomegalovirus status was diagnosed with high sensitivity and specificity. A further, later analysis showed that HLA-associated TCR beta chains (compared with equally common others) were more clonally expanded.

The CDR3 sequence is 13 residues long. Germline assignment: CDR1 MGHDK and CDR2 SYGVNS. V was trimmed by 4 bases and J by 4 bases, leaving 10 bases between them. Researchers ran the PCR with 60 Vbeta and 13 Jbeta primers. The data were produced by immunoSEQ multiplex PCR, yet TCRdb's version contains in-frame clones alone and is incomplete. The repertoire holds around 50,000 clones, with 72% as singletons. With respect to this clone: Its antigen is unknown.

The specimen sequenced was PBMCs. This sequence originates from a man younger than 45 in good health and CMV-seronegative. The gene calls are TRBV25-1 and TRBJ1-2, with TRBD1 as a possible D gene (5 bases). CDR3 residues: CASSGGVGYGYTF. For the CDR3, the DNA is TGTGCCAGCAGTGGGGGCGTGGGCTATGGCTACACCTTC.